Presented here are 28 T cell receptor beta chains from one specimen sequenced in a study of T-cell reconstitution after alpha-beta-depleted transplantation in children. The authors prepared the TCRbeta library with unique molecular identifiers. TCRdb re-derived calls from the PCR reads in MiXCR, one entry per CDR3 protein. The sample holds 610,000 or so distinct CDR3 sequences, approximately 30% seen once. The sample was PBMCs, taken before TCRalphabeta/CD19-depleted stem cell transplant. These receptors all come from a boy younger than two with Wiskott-Aldrich syndrome, due to receive a stem cell transplant.

This clonotype was observed a handful of times. The chain carries TRBV12-3 or TRBV12-4 and TRBJ2-2, with D perhaps TRBD2 (6 bases). V was trimmed by 3 bases and J by 2 bases, leaving 13 bases between them. This CDR3 has 16 amino acids. For the CDR3, the DNA is TGTGCCAGCAGTTTTTGGGAGACTAGAAACACCGGGGAGCTGTTTTTT. Its protein is CASSFWETRNTGELFF.

This clonotype was counted only a few times. The chain has TRBV24-1 and TRBJ2-5; the D gene could be TRBD1 or TRBD2 (5 bases each). The V and J ends lost 3 bases and 5 bases respectively, with 12 bases between them. The length of the CDR3 is 14 residues. Germline assignment: CDR1 KGHDR and CDR2 SFDVKD. CDR3: CATSDRDPAETQYF. CDR3 nucleotides: TGTGCCACCAGTGATCGGGACCCAGCGGAGACCCAGTACTTC.

The chain recombines TRBV11-2 with TRBJ1-2; 7 bases agree with TRBD1. Looked up from germline, CDR1 is SGHAT and CDR2 is FQNNGV. CDR3 size: 13 residues. V shed 5 bases and J 7 bases; nucleotides not matched to a gene: 7. Written as DNA, the CDR3 is TGTGCCAGCAGCCAGACAGGGCTGGGTGGCTACACCTTC. It encodes CASSQTGLGGYTF.

The chain couples TRBV20-1 to TRBJ2-1; TRBD2 is a possible D gene (5 bases). The CDR3 has 13 amino acids. Trimming shortened V by 1 base and J by 6 bases, and 10 bases separated the two germline ends. In germline, CDR1 is DFQATT, CDR2 SNEGSKA (reference sequence). The CDR3 is CSARGRVGNEQFF. DNA of the CDR3: TGCAGTGCTAGAGGGCGGGTAGGCAATGAGCAGTTCTTC.

This clonotype was observed a few times. The chain couples TRBV12-3 or TRBV12-4 to TRBJ1-5; D unclear. V shed 3 bases and J shed 7 bases, with 7 bases lying between them. The CDR3 is 12 amino acids. The CDR3 loop is CASSLLSQPQHF. The DNA for the CDR3 is TGTGCCAGCAGTTTGCTGTCACAGCCCCAGCATTTT.

This clonotype turned up a few times. The gene calls are TRBV7-9 and TRBJ2-3, with D perhaps assigned TRBD1 or TRBD2 (5 bases each). Trimming took 6 bases from V and 3 from J, leaving 13 bases between them. CDR1 is SEHNR, CDR2 FQNEAQ, per germline (reference sequence). The CDR3 totals 14 residues. CDR3 sequence (DNA): TGTGCCAGCAGTTCGGGAAAGGGGACAGATACGCAGTATTTT. The encoded protein is CASSSGKGTDTQYF. Full variable domain (rest looked up from reference TRBV7-9 and TRBJ2-3): DTGVSQNPRHKITKRGQNVTFRCDPISEHNRLYWYRQTLGQGPEFLTYFQNEAQLEKSRLLSDRFSAERPKGSFSTLEIQRTEQGDSAMYLCASSSGKGTDTQYFGPGTRLTVL.

The chain joins TRBV10-3 to TRBJ2-6; possibly TRBD1 for D (5 bases). The ends were cut back, 3 bases at V and 3 bases at J, with 6 bases in the middle. The CDR3 totals 14 residues. Germline V CDR1 and CDR2: ENHRY, SYGVKD. Written as DNA, the CDR3 is TGTGCCATCAGTGAAGGGGTTGGGGCCAACGTCCTGACTTTC. This translates into CAISEGVGANVLTF.

This sequence joins TRBV6-1 and TRBJ2-2; tentatively, D is TRBD1 (5 bases). The germline V gene encodes CDR1 MNHNS and CDR2 SASEGT. The CDR3 runs 14 residues. The V end was cut by 6 bases, the J end by 5 bases, with 13 bases between. CDR3 residues: CASRNPGMTGELFF. CDR3 nucleotide sequence: TGTGCCAGCAGGAACCCAGGGATGACCGGGGAGCTGTTTTTT.

This clonotype was detected only a few times. The CDR3 bases are TGTGCCATCAGTGGGACAGGGCTGGCAGATACGCAGTATTTT. This sequence encodes CAISGTGLADTQYF. J is TRBJ2-3 and V is TRBV10-3; 8 bases match TRBD1. This CDR3 region has 14 residues. With V trimmed by 4 bases and J by 4 bases, 4 bases remained unmatched. In germline, CDR1 is ENHRY, CDR2 SYGVKD.

The chain employs TRBV10-3 and TRBJ2-3; the match to TRBD2 covers 10 bases. The CDR3 totals 16 residues. Germline V CDR1 and CDR2: ENHRY, SYGVKD. V lost 4 bases to trimming and J lost 1 base; unmatched junction nucleotides: 5. CDR3 protein: CAISGLAGAGTDTQYF. The CDR3 DNA follows: TGTGCCATCAGTGGTCTAGCGGGGGCGGGCACAGATACGCAGTATTTT.

This rearrangement joins TRBV20-1 to TRBJ2-5; possible D gene TRBD2, 6 bases. The V gene lost 6 bases and the J gene lost 5 bases, with 16 bases spanning the gap. Looked up from germline, CDR1 is DFQATT and CDR2 is SNEGSKA (reference sequence). This CDR3 comprises 13 residues. The CDR3 loop reads CSANTGVAETQYF. The DNA for the CDR3 is TGCAGTGCCAACACGGGAGTCGCTGAGACCCAGTACTTC.

This clonotype was counted ten times or more. The V and J genes are TRBV3-1 and TRBJ2-7, with D unresolved. The CDR3 runs to 15 residues. Per the germline V gene, CDR1 is LGHDT and CDR2 is YNNKEL (reference sequence). V was shortened by 4 bases and J by 0 bases, with 13 bases between the two germline ends. CDR3 protein: CASSPPGVPSYEQYF. CDR3 coding DNA: TGTGCCAGCAGCCCTCCGGGCGTACCCTCCTACGAGCAGTACTTC.

This chain connects TRBV7-6 to TRBJ2-5, with TRBD2 matching over 8 bases. The CDR3 is 15 residues long. Germline V gives CDR1 SGHVS, CDR2 FNYEAQ. J lost 5 bases, V lost 3 bases, and 8 bases had no gene match. The CDR3 nucleotides read TGTGCCAGCAGCTTCTTAAGCGGGAGTAGGGAGACCCAGTACTTC. The encoded protein is CASSFLSGSRETQYF.

This clonotype was seen more than once but under ten times. This rearrangement joins TRBV5-6 to TRBJ2-5; 7 nucleotides match TRBD2. Losses at the gene ends were 1 base for V and 4 bases for J; bases not matched to a gene: 13. CDR3 size: 17 residues. Germline V gives CDR1 SGHDT, CDR2 YYEEEE. The CDR3 protein is CASSLLLGGGTGETQYF. The CDR3 bases are TGTGCCAGCAGCTTGTTGTTGGGCGGGGGAACTGGAGAGACCCAGTACTTC.

This clonotype was seen more than once but under ten times. The chain joins TRBV5-1 to TRBJ2-7; no reliable D call. Germline assignment: CDR1 SGHRS and CDR2 YFSETQ. V lost 0 bases and J lost 6, with 16 bases in between. The CDR3 length is 15 residues. Written as DNA, the CDR3 is TGCGCCAGCAGCTTGGAGGGCAGAACGAGGCTCGAGCAGTACTTC. This encodes CASSLEGRTRLEQYF.

The chain has TRBV6-4 and TRBJ2-6, with no clear D. The CDR3 is made up of 14 amino acids. Germline loops: CDR1 MRHNA, CDR2 SNTAGT. V was cut by 3 bases and J by 4 bases, with 7 bases left in between. The CDR3 DNA is TGTGCCAGCAGTGAGAAGGTCGGGGCCAACGTCCTGACTTTC. The encoded protein is CASSEKVGANVLTF.

The chain combines TRBV5-1 with TRBJ2-2, with D possibly being TRBD1 or TRBD2 (5 bases each). Germline CDR1 SGHRS, CDR2 YFSETQ. The CDR3 is 16 residues long. The germline V and J ends were trimmed by 0 bases and 3 bases, with 12 bases remaining between them. The CDR3 loop reads CASSLVRGADTGELFF. Written as DNA, the CDR3 is TGCGCCAGCAGCTTGGTCCGGGGCGCTGACACCGGGGAGCTGTTTTTT.

The V and J genes are TRBV12-3 or TRBV12-4 and TRBJ2-5, with no clear D. V lost 3 bases, J lost 4 bases, and 12 bases lay in between. This CDR3 region has 14 residues. The CDR3: CASSLILRIETQYF. CDR3 bases: TGTGCCAGCAGTTTGATCCTACGTATAGAGACCCAGTACTTC.

This clonotype was observed a few times. This chain links TRBV5-1 with TRBJ1-4; TRBD1 might be the D (5 bases). CDR1 and CDR2 from the germline V gene are SGHRS and YFSETQ. Trimming left V 4 bases short and J 8 bases short, with 9 bases between. This CDR3 comprises 12 residues. Here the CDR3 reads CASSDQGEKLFF. DNA of the CDR3: TGCGCCAGCAGCGATCAGGGAGAAAAACTGTTTTTT.

A single count supports this clonotype. The chain employs TRBV5-6 and TRBJ2-7; 7 positions agree with TRBD2. Germline CDR1 and CDR2: SGHDT and YYEEEE. The CDR3 sequence is 16 residues long. The J segment lost 2 bases and the V segment lost 0 bases, leaving 8 bases of the junction unmatched. The chain's CDR3 is CASSLAGLAVAYEQYF. DNA for the CDR3: TGTGCCAGCAGCTTGGCCGGGCTAGCGGTGGCCTACGAGCAGTACTTC.

The chain joins TRBV6-1 to TRBJ2-5; 9 bases are shared with TRBD1. CDR1 and CDR2 from the germline V gene are MNHNS and SASEGT. The CDR3 consists of 14 residues. Germline trimming cut 8 bases from V and 4 bases from J; bases unmatched to any gene: 8. The CDR3 coding sequence is TGTGCCAGCTATGGACACAGGGGGCGAGAGACCCAGTACTTC. It translates to CASYGHRGRETQYF.

The chain has TRBV10-3 and TRBJ2-7; the match to TRBD1 covers 7 bases. The CDR3 totals 14 residues. J gave up 1 base and V 4 bases, and 4 bases lay outside the gene matches. Germline assignment: CDR1 ENHRY and CDR2 SYGVKD. Here the CDR3 reads CAISGDRDSYEQYF. In nucleotides, the CDR3 is TGTGCCATCAGTGGAGACAGGGATTCCTACGAGCAGTACTTC.

This chain connects TRBV28 to TRBJ1-1; no definite D call. CDR1 MDHEN and CDR2 SYDVKM come from the germline V gene. V was clipped by 3 bases and J by 0 bases, with 8 bases between them. The CDR3 contains 14 residues. This CDR3 is CASSLGGVNTEAFF. CDR3 coding DNA: TGTGCCAGCAGTTTGGGTGGTGTGAACACTGAAGCTTTCTTT.

This clonotype was detected only a few times. V and J are TRBV28 and TRBJ2-3; D not certain. With 6 bases removed from V and 1 base from J, the gap between germline ends came to 8 bases. The CDR3 is made up of 13 amino acids. Germline V CDR1 and CDR2: MDHEN, SYDVKM. CDR3 nucleotides: TGTGCCAGCAGGCCGATGGGCACAGATACGCAGTATTTT. Its translation: CASRPMGTDTQYF.

The rearrangement uses TRBV12-3 or TRBV12-4 and TRBJ1-5; possibly TRBD1 for D (5 bases). V shed 8 bases and J shed 6 bases, with 11 bases lying between them. This CDR3 region has 12 residues. CDR3 region: CASGAPGQPQHF. The DNA of the CDR3 is TGTGCCAGCGGGGCCCCTGGTCAGCCCCAGCATTTT.

This clonotype was recorded a few times. J is TRBJ2-7 and V is TRBV20-1; D is perhaps TRBD1 (5 bases). This CDR3 is 15 amino acids long. The germline V and J ends were trimmed by 7 bases and 0 bases, with 19 bases remaining between them. Germline CDR1 DFQATT, CDR2 SNEGSKA (reference sequence). The CDR3 nucleotides read TGCAGTGACAGGACGTTGGGCCCCGACTCCTACGAGCAGTACTTC. Translation gives CSDRTLGPDSYEQYF.

This clonotype has a handful of counts. The chain employs TRBV20-1 and TRBJ2-2; 9 bases align to TRBD2. The CDR3 covers 15 residues. The junction had 13 bases not matched to a gene; V was cut back by 5 bases and J by 9 bases. Germline lookup yields CDR1 DFQATT and CDR2 SNEGSKA (reference sequence). CDR3: CSAGVPTSGLRELFF. CDR3 DNA sequence: TGCAGTGCTGGGGTGCCGACTAGCGGCTTGAGGGAGCTGTTTTTT.

This chain links TRBV12-3 or TRBV12-4 with TRBJ1-1; no definite D call. The CDR3 extends over 15 amino acids. Trimming shortened V by 2 bases and J by 0 bases, and 10 bases separated the two germline ends. The CDR3 sequence is CASSLPGSVNTEAFF. The DNA for the CDR3 is TGTGCCAGCAGTTTACCAGGTTCGGTGAACACTGAAGCTTTCTTT.